This T cell receptor beta chain was sequenced for a study of CD8+ T cells in alopecia areata. Background on the study: Patients in the study were on tofacitinib for 6 to 18 months, then off it for 6 months. Study results and caveats: Links between baseline CD8+ expansion and response need larger treated cohorts. Many expanded lesional clones remained in scalp and blood on tofacitinib.

It was cDNA, reverse transcribed from extracted RNA, that served as the sequencing template. TCRdb keeps only in-frame clones here, not all; method: immunoSEQ multiplex PCR. Among 120,000 or so clones listed, 50% to 75% were seen once. A word on this clone: Its antigen is unknown.

Germline V gene data show CDR1 as SQVTM and CDR2 as ANQGSEA. The CDR3 extends over 17 amino acids. The V segment lost 3 bases and the J segment 1 base; nucleotides outside the gene matches: 14. Treatment: oral pan-JAK inhibitor, 5-10 mg twice daily. The TCR was taken from a human donor with alopecia areata. The sample was CD8+ T cells sorted from blood, taken at week 4, from a patient treated with tofacitinib. V gene TRBV29-1 combines with J gene TRBJ1-2; 7 bases agree with TRBD1. This CDR3 reads CSVDTTGTPPYNYGYTF. In nucleotides, the CDR3 is TGCAGCGTTGACACGACAGGGACACCTCCATATAACTATGGCTACACCTTC. Looking up the rest from reference TRBV29-1 and TRBJ1-2 gives the full variable domain: SAVISQKPSRDICQRGTSLTIQCQVDSQVTMMFWYRQQPGQSLTLIATANQGSEATYESGFVIDKFPISRPNLTFSTLTVSNMSPEDSSIYLCSVDTTGTPPYNYGYTFGSGTRLTVV.